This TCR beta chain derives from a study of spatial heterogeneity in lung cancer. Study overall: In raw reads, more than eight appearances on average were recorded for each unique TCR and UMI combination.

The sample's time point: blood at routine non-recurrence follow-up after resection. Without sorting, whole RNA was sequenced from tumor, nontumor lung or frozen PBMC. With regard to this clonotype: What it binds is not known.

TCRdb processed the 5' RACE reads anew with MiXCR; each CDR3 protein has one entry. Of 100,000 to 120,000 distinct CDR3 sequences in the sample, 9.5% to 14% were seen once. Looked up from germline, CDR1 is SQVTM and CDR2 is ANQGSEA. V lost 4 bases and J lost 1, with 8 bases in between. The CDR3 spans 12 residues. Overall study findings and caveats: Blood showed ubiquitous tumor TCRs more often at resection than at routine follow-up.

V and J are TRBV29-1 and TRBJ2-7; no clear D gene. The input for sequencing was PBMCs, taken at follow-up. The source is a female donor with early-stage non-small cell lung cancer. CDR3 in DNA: TGCAGCGTTGGCGCCCGATCCTACGAGCAGTACTTC. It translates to CSVGARSYEQYF.